The clone carrying this T cell receptor beta chain was detected a few times. This sample was included in a study of T cells in Graves' hyperthyroidism and ophthalmopathy. Regions amplified from RNA transcripts were the TCR beta CDR3 regions. Carried out on the TCR CDR3, a first-round RT-PCR used the HTBI primer set. TCRdb used MiXCR to reprocess the multiplex PCR reads, holding one entry per CDR3 protein. Among a few hundred thousand distinct CDR3 sequences listed, roughly 16% were seen once. The V and J ends lost 10 bases and 5 bases respectively, with 5 bases between them. The CDR3 totals 10 residues. Germline V gene data show CDR1 as MNHNS and CDR2 as SASEGT.

The sample was blood. The sequence was collected from a woman in her thirties or forties with Graves' ophthalmopathy. The chain combines TRBV6-1 with TRBJ1-4, with D hard to call. The DNA of the CDR3 is TGTGCCACCCGAAATGAAAAACTGTTTTTT. Its translation: CATRNEKLFF.